A selection of T cell receptor beta chains follows, all from one sample in a study of T cells in tumors after PD-1 blockade. The repertoire was sequenced with immunoSEQ multiplex PCR; TCRdb's copy has only in-frame clones and lacks some. The table has 13,000 to 15,000 clones, around four fifths seen once. Specimen: PBMCs, collected after anti-PD-1 treatment. The receptors shown here come from a human donor with basal cell carcinoma. Both conserved end residues are part of each CDR3. A D gene is named only where the DNA matches it firmly. Rows may omit the clone size; those that give it use once, few, many or a size class.

TRBV9	.	TRBJ2-1	.	CASSVATPSYNEQFF	TGTGCCAGCAGCGTAGCTACCCCCTCCTACAATGAGCAGTTCTTC
TRBV20-1	.	TRBJ1-1	.	CSARYRGEAFF	TGCAGTGCTAGGTACAGAGGAGAAGCTTTCTTT
TRBV5-4	.	TRBJ2-2	TRBD1	CASSLGTGANTGELFF	TGTGCCAGCAGCTTGGGGACAGGCGCGAACACCGGGGAGCTGTTTTTT
TRBV16	.	TRBJ1-6	.	CASSPIGIWNSPLHF	TGTGCCAGCAGCCCCATTGGAATTTGGAATTCACCCCTCCACTTT
TRBV5-1	few	TRBJ1-6	.	CASSLGQDTYNSPLHF	TGCGCCAGCAGCCTTGGCCAGGATACCTATAATTCACCCCTCCACTTT
TRBV9	.	TRBJ1-6	TRBD1	CASSVRQGANSPLHF	TGTGCCAGCAGCGTCAGACAGGGGGCTAATTCACCCCTCCACTTT
TRBV2	.	TRBJ1-1	.	CASSGGYWSTEAFF	TGTGCCAGCAGCGGGGGTTACTGGAGCACTGAAGCTTTCTTT
TRBV3-1/TRBV3-2	.	TRBJ2-3	TRBD2	CASSEGLAPGTDTQYF	TGTGCCAGCAGCGAGGGACTAGCGCCCGGCACAGATACGCAGTATTTT
TRBV20-1	once	TRBJ2-7	TRBD1	CSASTGTEYEQYF	TGCAGTGCTAGTACCGGGACAGAATACGAGCAGTACTTC
TRBV13	.	TRBJ2-7	.	CASSFRPWGDSEQYF	TGTGCCAGCAGCTTTCGGCCATGGGGCGACTCCGAGCAGTACTTC
TRBV9	.	TRBJ1-4	.	CASSVEDSNEKLFF	TGTGCCAGCAGCGTAGAGGACAGCAATGAAAAACTGTTTTTT
TRBV5-1	.	TRBJ2-5	.	CASSLARYKETQYF	TGCGCCAGCAGCTTGGCCCGCTACAAAGAGACCCAGTACTTC
TRBV13	.	TRBJ2-4	TRBD1	CASSFTGQGVNIQYF	TGTGCCAGCAGCTTTACGGGACAGGGTGTAAACATTCAGTACTTC
TRBV19	.	TRBJ1-1	.	CASGVGHMNTEAFF	TGTGCCAGTGGCGTCGGACACATGAACACTGAAGCTTTCTTT
TRBV5-6	.	TRBJ2-6	.	CASSLASGILSGANVLTF	TGTGCCAGCAGCTTGGCGTCAGGCATCCTCTCTGGGGCCAACGTCCTGACTTTC
TRBV9	.	TRBJ1-3	.	CASSVEPHQAGNTIYF	TGTGCCAGCAGCGTAGAACCACACCAGGCCGGAAACACCATATATTTT
TRBV7-2	.	TRBJ2-1	TRBD2	CASSSTPGLADNEQFF	TGTGCCAGCAGCTCGACCCCTGGACTAGCGGACAATGAGCAGTTCTTC
TRBV7-9	.	TRBJ2-7	.	CASSSTNYEQYF	TGTGCCAGCAGCTCGACAAACTACGAGCAGTACTTC
TRBV5-1	.	TRBJ2-5	.	CASSHGSQETQYF	TGCGCCAGCAGCCACGGGAGCCAAGAGACCCAGTACTTC
TRBV5-4	.	TRBJ2-3	.	CASSLSTDTQYF	TGTGCCAGCAGCTTGAGCACAGATACGCAGTATTTT
TRBV6-5	.	TRBJ1-1	.	CASTFAGPNTEAFF	TGTGCCAGCACCTTTGCGGGACCGAACACTGAAGCTTTCTTT
TRBV6-5	once	TRBJ1-2	.	CASSRGQSHGYTF	TGTGCCAGCAGCCGAGGACAGTCGCATGGCTACACCTTC
TRBV29-1	.	TRBJ1-2	.	CSVERTGSGYTF	TGCAGCGTTGAAAGAACAGGGTCTGGCTACACCTTC
TRBV5-1	.	TRBJ1-2	.	CASSLDGAGVDGYTF	TGCGCCAGCAGCTTGGATGGTGCGGGGGTGGATGGCTACACCTTC
TRBV7-3	.	TRBJ2-2	.	CASSLSGVANTGELFF	TGTGCCAGCAGCTTAAGCGGGGTCGCGAACACCGGGGAGCTGTTTTTT
TRBV19	once	TRBJ1-6	.	CASSIVRSTARSPLHF	TGTGCCAGTAGTATAGTGAGGTCAACGGCGCGGTCACCCCTCCACTTT
TRBV9	.	TRBJ2-7	TRBD1	CASSVGGTGTYEQYF	TGTGCCAGCAGCGTAGGGGGGACAGGGACCTACGAGCAGTACTTC
TRBV5-1	few	TRBJ2-2	.	CASSFGGTVRAGELFF	TGCGCCAGCAGCTTTGGAGGGACAGTTCGCGCCGGGGAGCTGTTTTTT
TRBV19	.	TRBJ2-5	.	CASRLAGETQYF	TGTGCCAGCAGACTTGCGGGGGAGACCCAGTACTTC
TRBV19	.	TRBJ1-4	.	CASSSGQPIEKLFF	TGTGCCAGTAGTTCGGGGCAGCCCATTGAAAAACTGTTTTTT
TRBV5-1	.	TRBJ1-1	TRBD1	CASSLDFGTGNTEAFF	TGCGCCAGCAGCTTGGACTTCGGGACAGGCAACACTGAAGCTTTCTTT
TRBV7-2	once	TRBJ2-7	.	CASSLGAVEQYF	TGTGCCAGCAGCTTAGGGGCGGTGGAGCAGTACTTC
TRBV18	.	TRBJ1-5	.	CASSQTDHTNQPQHF	TGTGCCAGCTCACAGACTGATCACACTAATCAGCCCCAGCATTTT
TRBV27	.	TRBJ2-7	.	CASKPLSSYEQYF	TGTGCCAGCAAGCCGTTAAGCTCCTACGAGCAGTACTTC
TRBV28	.	TRBJ2-7	TRBD1	CASSLSPGQTYEQYF	TGTGCCAGCAGTTTATCTCCGGGACAGACCTACGAGCAGTACTTC
TRBV15	.	TRBJ1-5	.	CATSSPSRGLGPQHF	TGTGCCACCAGCAGCCCTTCCCGGGGCTTGGGGCCCCAGCATTTT
TRBV2	.	TRBJ1-2	TRBD1	CASRNRGRDYGYTF	TGTGCCAGCAGAAACAGGGGGCGAGACTATGGCTACACCTTC